Described below is a single T cell receptor beta chain sequence and its context. Its antigen is not identified. V lost 0 bases and J lost 0, with 12 bases in between. Germline CDR1 reads KGHSH; CDR2 reads LQKENI. The CDR3 consists of 16 residues. This sample is part of a study of T cell responses to AZD1222 COVID-19 vaccine. Study information: Pooling covered second doses at about 4 or about 12 weeks.

Sequencing was performed with immunoSEQ multiplex PCR; in TCRdb, only in-frame clones are kept and a portion is missing. The sample records 170,000 or so clones, over 75% being singletons. Study observations and caveats: Just a handful of AZD1222 recipients were seropositive at baseline.

Specimen: peripheral blood, collected on day 0 of AZD1222 vaccination. The clonotype originates from an adult in good health. The chain uses TRBV18 and TRBJ2-7, with TRBD1 as a possible D gene (6 bases). The CDR3 DNA follows: TGTGCCAGCTCACCACCAGGACAGCCGAGCTCCTACGAGCAGTACTTC. Amino acid sequence: CASSPPGQPSSYEQYF.